Listed below are T cell receptor beta chains from one sample, sequenced in a study of identical twins. TCRdb re-derived calls from the 5' RACE reads in MiXCR, one entry per CDR3 protein. This table has hundreds of thousands of distinct CDR3 sequences, 8.6% appearing once. These same records also appear under a second study, on yellow fever vaccine responses in identical twins.

The sequenced sample was PBMCs. These receptors were obtained from a young woman in good health. Each CDR3 is given with its conserved first and last residue. A D gene is named only where the DNA matches it firmly. A row's size may be missing; if present it is once, few, many or a size class.

V gene	clone size	D gene	J gene	CDR3 protein	CDR3 DNA
TRBV11-3	few	NA	TRBJ2-3	CASSSRMSTDTQYF	TGTGCCAGCAGCTCAAGGATGAGCACAGATACGCAGTATTTT
TRBV27	NA	TRBD2	TRBJ2-7	CASSFQGTSGRTYEQYF	TGTGCCAGCAGTTTCCAAGGGACTAGCGGGAGGACCTACGAGCAGTACTTC
TRBV6-1	many	TRBD2	TRBJ2-5	CASSRTSGGRQETQYF	TGTGCCAGCAGTCGGACTAGCGGGGGGCGACAAGAGACCCAGTACTTC
TRBV28	many	NA	TRBJ2-7	CASSLSGQFSEQYF	TGTGCCAGCAGTTTATCAGGACAGTTTAGCGAGCAGTACTTC
TRBV5-1	NA	TRBD2	TRBJ2-1	CASSLDSGAINEQFF	TGCGCCAGCAGCTTGGATAGCGGGGCTATTAATGAGCAGTTCTTC
TRBV6-5	few	NA	TRBJ1-3	CASSYKGPNSGNTIYF	TGTGCCAGCAGTTACAAGGGACCGAACTCTGGAAACACCATATATTTT
TRBV3-1	few	NA	TRBJ1-2	CASSQGSHYGYTF	TGTGCCAGCAGCCAAGGGTCTCACTATGGCTACACCTTC
TRBV19	few	NA	TRBJ2-5	CASSIGAGPQETQYF	TGTGCCAGTAGTATCGGGGCAGGGCCGCAAGAGACCCAGTACTTC
TRBV28	NA	NA	TRBJ2-7	CASRPAGRYEQYF	TGTGCCAGCAGACCGGCAGGGAGGTACGAGCAGTACTTC
TRBV7-2	few	NA	TRBJ2-6	CASSMTDSGANVLTF	TGTGCCAGCAGTATGACAGACTCTGGGGCCAACGTCCTGACTTTC
TRBV25-1	NA	NA	TRBJ1-2	CASSEGTGGYTF	TGTGCCAGCAGTGAAGGGACGGGCGGCTACACCTTC
TRBV5-1	few	NA	TRBJ1-1	CASSPEGGMNTEAFF	TGCGCCAGCAGCCCAGAGGGGGGAATGAACACTGAAGCTTTCTTT
TRBV7-3	many	NA	TRBJ2-2	CASSSPVGELFF	TGTGCCAGCAGTTCCCCGGTCGGGGAGCTGTTTTTT
TRBV3-1	few	NA	TRBJ1-2	CASRRTGAPGYTF	TGTGCCAGCAGACGGACCGGGGCCCCCGGCTACACCTTC
TRBV4-3	few	TRBD2	TRBJ2-4	CASSRLAGGPGIQYF	TGCGCCAGCAGCCGGTTAGCGGGAGGGCCGGGCATTCAGTACTTC
TRBV12-3/TRBV12-4	many	NA	TRBJ2-1	CASSFADNEQFF	TGTGCCAGCAGTTTCGCGGACAATGAGCAGTTCTTC
TRBV24-1	NA	NA	TRBJ2-1	CATSDLDSGPEFF	TGTGCCACCAGTGACCTTGACTCTGGTCCGGAGTTCTTC
TRBV28	few	TRBD2	TRBJ2-7	CASSWSGGGVYEQYF	TGTGCCAGCAGTTGGAGCGGGGGCGGGGTCTACGAGCAGTACTTC
TRBV4-2	few	TRBD2	TRBJ2-1	CASSQEGTSGGNEQFF	TGTGCCAGCAGCCAAGAGGGGACTAGCGGGGGCAATGAGCAGTTCTTC
TRBV7-6	few	TRBD2	TRBJ2-5	CASSPLAGGSETQYF	TGTGCCAGCAGCCCTCTAGCGGGAGGATCAGAGACCCAGTACTTC
TRBV7-2	few	NA	TRBJ2-7	CASSLAVGQIYEQYF	TGTGCCAGCAGCTTAGCAGTGGGACAAATTTACGAGCAGTACTTC
TRBV20-1	NA	NA	TRBJ2-1	CSARPTVSSYNEQFF	TGCAGTGCTAGACCGACAGTAAGCTCCTACAATGAGCAGTTCTTC
TRBV6-6	few	NA	TRBJ1-1	CASLSWNTEAFF	TGTGCCAGCCTCTCTTGGAACACTGAAGCTTTCTTT
TRBV30	NA	TRBD2	TRBJ2-1	CLISAGGREQFF	TGTCTGATCTCGGCGGGAGGGCGGGAGCAGTTCTTC
TRBV29-1	NA	NA	TRBJ2-7	CRVQGRKLRGEQYF	TGCAGAGTACAGGGCCGAAAGCTACGTGGCGAGCAGTACTTC
TRBV6-1	NA	NA	TRBJ2-3	CASSPLSSTDTQYF	TGTGCCAGCAGCCCCCTATCCAGCACAGATACGCAGTATTTT
TRBV9	few	NA	TRBJ2-3	CASSPRQEPTDTQYF	TGTGCCAGCAGCCCTCGACAGGAGCCGACAGATACGCAGTATTTT
TRBV20-1	many	NA	TRBJ2-7	CSARTGTSGYEQYF	TGCAGTGCTAGAACCGGGACATCAGGTTACGAGCAGTACTTC
TRBV20-1	NA	NA	TRBJ2-5	CSASARTRETQYF	TGCAGTGCTAGCGCACGGACCCGAGAGACCCAGTACTTC
TRBV6-5	NA	NA	TRBJ2-4	CASSYERRLAKNIQYF	TGTGCCAGCAGTTACGAACGACGGCTAGCCAAAAACATTCAGTACTTC
TRBV7-2	few	NA	TRBJ2-2	CASSSPHGELFF	TGTGCCAGCAGCTCCCCCCACGGGGAGCTGTTTTTT
TRBV14	NA	TRBD1	TRBJ2-1	CASSPTITGDDEQFF	TGTGCCAGCAGCCCTACAATCACAGGGGACGATGAGCAGTTCTTC